The 10 T cell receptor beta chains below all came from one sample that was sequenced in a study of T-cell reconstitution after alpha-beta-depleted transplantation in children. Unique molecular identifiers were built into the TCRbeta library. MiXCR was run by TCRdb on the PCR reads, yielding one entry per CDR3 protein. The sample contains fewer than 350,000 distinct CDR3 sequences, roughly 9.1% of which appear only once. Source: PBMCs, taken before TCRalphabeta/CD19-depleted stem cell transplant. These receptors were taken from a boy under two years old with acute myeloid leukemia, due to receive a stem cell transplant.

J is TRBJ1-6 and V is TRBV25-1; D possibly corresponds to TRBD1 (5 bases). The CDR3 is 13 residues long. Germline V gene lookup returns CDR1 MGHDK and CDR2 SYGVNS. Trimming shortened V by 4 bases and J by 10 bases, and 11 bases separated the two germline ends. CDR3 sequence reads: CASSVREGSPLHF. Written as DNA, the CDR3 is TGTGCCAGCAGTGTTAGAGAGGGGTCACCCCTCCACTTT.

As regards this clonotype: With a much larger clone just one base away, this may be a read error. The V call is TRBV20-1, the J call TRBJ2-7; 9 bases match TRBD1. This CDR3 contains 14 residues. CDR1 DFQATT and CDR2 SNEGSKA come from the germline V gene (reference sequence). The CDR3 DNA follows: TGCAGTGCTAGAGGGGACAGGGCACTGCACGACCAGTACTTC. Protein sequence: CSARGDRALHDQYF.

The gene calls are TRBV12-3 or TRBV12-4 and TRBJ2-1; possibly TRBD1 or TRBD2 for D (5 bases each). The CDR3 has 14 amino acids. Between the trimmed V and J ends, which lost 5 bases and 9 bases, there was a span of 17 bases. CDR3 coding DNA: TGTGCCAGCAGTCGATACCCAGGGAGAGGTGAGCAGTTCTTC. Its translation: CASSRYPGRGEQFF.

Worth noting for this clonotype: Possible read error: a much larger clone is one base away. V gene TRBV7-2 combines with J gene TRBJ2-1, with TRBD2 matching 7 bases. The germline V gene has CDR1 SGHTA and CDR2 FQGNSA. The CDR3 spans 15 residues. CDR3 DNA: TGTGCCGGCAGCCGCCGGGACTATGCCTACAATGAGCAGTTCTTC. Its translation is CAGSRRDYAYNEQFF.

This clonotype was seen many times. The rearrangement joins TRBV19 to TRBJ1-2, with D possibly TRBD1 on 5 matching bases. V lost 5 bases, J lost 3 bases, and 7 bases lay in between. CDR3 length: 12 amino acids. Per the germline V gene, CDR1 is LNHDA and CDR2 is SQIVND (reference sequence). In DNA, the CDR3 is TGTGCCAGTAGTGGGGGGTACTATGGCTACACCTTC. This translates into CASSGGYYGYTF.

The table lists this clonotype with many counts. The chain recombines TRBV18 with TRBJ1-2, with a weak D call TRBD1 (6 bases). Germline CDR1 reads KGHSH; CDR2 reads LQKENI. V was clipped by 3 bases and J by 4 bases, with 12 bases between them. The CDR3 has 14 residues. CDR3 amino acids: CASSPIGQFYGYTF. Here the CDR3 DNA reads TGTGCCAGCTCACCTATCGGACAGTTCTATGGCTACACCTTC.

The sample holds many counts of this clonotype. The rearrangement links TRBV7-2 to TRBJ1-4; TRBD1 matches at 12 bases. Germline V gene sequence: CDR1 SGHTA, CDR2 FQGNSA. Trimming cost V 5 bases and J 5 bases; bases outside gene matches: 9. This CDR3 contains 17 residues. The CDR3 nucleotides read TGTGCCAGCAGCACACCGGGACAGGGGGCGCAGAATGAAAAACTGTTTTTT. It specifies CASSTPGQGAQNEKLFF. Full variable domain (remainder filled in from reference TRBV7-2 and TRBJ1-4): GAGVSQSPSNKVTEKGKDVELRCDPISGHTALYWYRQSLGQGLEFLIYFQGNSAPDKSGLPSDRFSAERTGGSVSTLTIQRTQQEDSAVYLCASSTPGQGAQNEKLFFGSGTQLSVL.

This clonotype showed up many times. In nucleotides, the CDR3 is TGTGCCAGCAGTATCGGGACAGGGGGCTTGCAGCCCCAGCATTTT. Translation gives CASSIGTGGLQPQHF. This chain connects TRBV12-3 or TRBV12-4 to TRBJ1-5; 12 bases match TRBD1. The CDR3 is 15 amino acids. V shed 5 bases and J 7 bases; nucleotides not matched to a gene: 6.

This clonotype was detected many times. The chain combines TRBV7-3 with TRBJ2-5; a possible D gene is TRBD2 (5 bases). Looked up from germline, CDR1 is SGHTA and CDR2 is FQGTGA. This CDR3 comprises 16 residues. V was cut by 0 bases and J by 2 bases, with 13 bases left in between. This CDR3 is CASSLTPVATQETQYF. The CDR3 nucleotides are TGTGCCAGCAGCTTAACCCCGGTAGCGACTCAAGAGACCCAGTACTTC.

Note on this clonotype: A read error may explain this, as a much larger clone is one base away. The chain employs TRBV6-5 and TRBJ1-4; possibly TRBD1 for D (5 bases). This CDR3 contains 12 residues. V lost 6 bases, J lost 11 bases, and 13 bases lay in between. The germline V gene encodes CDR1 MNHEY and CDR2 SVGAGI. The CDR3 sequence is CASSRTGGKLFF. In DNA form, the CDR3 reads TGTGCCAGCAGCCGAACAGGAGGGAAACTGTTTTTT.